This record looks at one TCR beta chain sequence and its context. This specimen belongs to a study of blood T cell repertoires in COVID-19. The junction had 0 bases not matched to a gene; V was cut back by 1 base and J by 9 bases. The CDR3 length is 12 residues. Germline V gene sequence: CDR1 LNHDA, CDR2 SQIVND (reference sequence). Assay: immunoSEQ multiplex PCR; the TCRdb copy retains only in-frame clones and omits some. The table shows 76,000 or so clones, with more than 65% occurring only once. The chain employs TRBV19 and TRBJ2-1; TRBD2 agrees at 7 bases. The clonotype originates from a man aged 45 to 65 with acute or convalescent COVID-19. The specimen was peripheral blood. The CDR3 spells CASSIAGGEQFF. CDR3 DNA sequence: TGTGCCAGTAGTATAGCGGGGGGTGAGCAGTTCTTC.